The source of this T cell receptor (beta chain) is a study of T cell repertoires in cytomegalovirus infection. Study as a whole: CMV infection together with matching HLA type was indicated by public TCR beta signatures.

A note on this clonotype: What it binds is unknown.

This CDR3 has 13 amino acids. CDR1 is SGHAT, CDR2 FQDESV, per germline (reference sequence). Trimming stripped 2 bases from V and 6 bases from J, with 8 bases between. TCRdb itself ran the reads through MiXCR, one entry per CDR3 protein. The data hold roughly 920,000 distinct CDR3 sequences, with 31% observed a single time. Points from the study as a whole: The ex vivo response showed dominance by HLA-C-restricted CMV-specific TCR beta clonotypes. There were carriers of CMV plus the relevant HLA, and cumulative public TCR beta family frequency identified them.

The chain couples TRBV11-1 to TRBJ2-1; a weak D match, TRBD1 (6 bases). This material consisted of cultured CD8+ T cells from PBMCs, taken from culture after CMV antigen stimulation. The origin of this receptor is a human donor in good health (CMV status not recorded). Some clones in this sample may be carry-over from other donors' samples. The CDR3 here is CASSLRTANEQFF. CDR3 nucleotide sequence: TGTGCCAGCAGCTTACGGACAGCCAATGAGCAGTTCTTC. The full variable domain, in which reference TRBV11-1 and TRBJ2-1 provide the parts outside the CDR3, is EAEVAQSPRYKITEKSQAVAFWCDPISGHATLYWYRQILGQGPELLVQFQDESVVDDSQLPKDRFSAERLKGVDSTLKIQPAELGDSAMYLCASSLRTANEQFFGPGTRLTVL.